The following is a TCR beta chain sequence with its context. The antigen is undetermined. The CDR3 length is 14 residues. The J segment lost 4 bases and the V segment lost 2 bases, leaving 4 bases of the junction unmatched. These data originate in a study of T cell repertoires in cytomegalovirus infection. Study-wide context: From public TCR beta signatures came an indication of both CMV infection and matching HLA type. General study results and limits: Ex vivo responses were dominated by HLA-C-restricted CMV-specific TCR beta clonotypes. Identification of carriers of CMV plus the relevant HLA was achieved through cumulative public TCR beta family frequency.

TCRdb itself ran the reads through MiXCR, one entry per CDR3 protein. The sample records roughly 720,000 distinct CDR3 sequences, roughly 36% being singletons. The clonotype was recovered from a human donor in good health (CMV status not recorded). Some clones in this sample may be carry-over from other donors' samples. The rearrangement joins TRBV12-3 or TRBV12-4 to TRBJ1-1, with 7 bases fitting TRBD1. Sequenced sample: PBMCs. CDR3 region: CASSLQGVITEAFF. The CDR3 coding sequence is TGTGCCAGCAGTTTACAGGGGGTGATCACTGAAGCTTTCTTT.